This TCR beta chain was captured by sequencing in a study of shared clonotypes between healthy human individuals. Points from the study as a whole: Sequencing depth was expected to influence donor clonotype sharing.

With regard to this clone: Its antigen is as yet unknown.

Produced via immunoSEQ multiplex PCR; TCRdb's table is partial and in-frame only. The data contain 2 million to 2.5 million clones, 90% to 95% of them singletons. The germline gives CDR1 MDHEN, CDR2 SYDVKM. J was trimmed by 13 bases and V by 2 bases; bases with no gene match: 2. This CDR3 region has 12 residues. The receptor's source is a man younger than 35 in good health. Some clones in this sample may be carry-over from other donors' samples. What was sequenced was naive CD4+ T cells from PBMCs. The subset here: CD45RA+ positively selected. The rearrangement links TRBV28 to TRBJ2-1; 10 nucleotides align to TRBD1. The CDR3 DNA sequence: TGTGCCAGCAGTTTAGGGGACAGGGGCCAGTTCTTC. This sequence encodes CASSLGDRGQFF.